The clone carrying this T cell receptor (beta chain) was counted only a few times. Its antigen is still unknown. This entry belongs to a study of regulatory T cells in long-lasting Graves disease. Study overall: Over 5 years on antithyroid drugs plus positive TSH receptor antibodies marked Graves' disease as persistent.

CDR3-region Arm-PCR and iRepertoire HTBI primers produced the TCR beta libraries. In TCRdb, the multiplex PCR reads were re-called with MiXCR into one record per CDR3 protein. The sample yields about 660,000 distinct CDR3 sequences, around 30% seen once. V lost 6 bases and J lost 0, with 9 bases in between. Germline loops: CDR1 SNHLY, CDR2 FYNNEI. The CDR3 spans 15 residues. General study points: Sample size was small, which may have lowered accuracy.

The time point is: persistent/refractory GD, antithyroid drugs over 5 years with positive TRAb. TCR sequences were obtained from RNA taken from PBMCs. Criteria from the American Thyroid Association guidelines were applied to diagnose Graves' disease. The receptor comes from a female donor with Graves disease. The source was peripheral blood mononuclear cells (PBMCs), collected when the disease was refractory, from a patient treated with antithyroid drugs. The rearrangement uses TRBV2 and TRBJ2-6; D not resolved. CDR3 sequence: CASRLRNSGANVLTF. As DNA, the CDR3 is TGTGCCAGCAGACTTAGAAACTCTGGGGCCAACGTCCTGACTTTC.